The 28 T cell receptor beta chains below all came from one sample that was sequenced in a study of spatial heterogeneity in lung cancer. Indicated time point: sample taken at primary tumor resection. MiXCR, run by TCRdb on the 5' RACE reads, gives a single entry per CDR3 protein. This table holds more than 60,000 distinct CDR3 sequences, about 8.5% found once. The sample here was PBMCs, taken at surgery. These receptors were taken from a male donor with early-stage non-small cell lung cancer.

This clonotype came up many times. The CDR3 DNA reads as TGTGCCAGCAGTTTACAGGGGTCAGCTAACACTGAAGCTTTCTTT. As protein: CASSLQGSANTEAFF. V usage is TRBV12-3 or TRBV12-4 and J usage is TRBJ1-1; D perhaps matches TRBD1 (6 bases). The CDR3 consists of 15 residues. Trimming took 2 bases from V and 2 from J, leaving 12 bases between them.

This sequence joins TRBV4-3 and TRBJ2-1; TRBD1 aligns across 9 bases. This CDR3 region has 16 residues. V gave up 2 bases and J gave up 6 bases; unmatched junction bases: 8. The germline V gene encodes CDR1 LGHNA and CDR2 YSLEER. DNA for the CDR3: TGCGCCAGCAGCCAACTTGGGACAGGGAGAAGCAATGAGCAGTTCTTC. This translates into CASSQLGTGRSNEQFF.

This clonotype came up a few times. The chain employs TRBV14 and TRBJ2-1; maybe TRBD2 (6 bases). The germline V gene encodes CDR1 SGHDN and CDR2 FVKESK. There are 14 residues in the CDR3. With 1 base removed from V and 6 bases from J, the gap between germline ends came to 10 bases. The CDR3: CASSQVPGSNEQFF. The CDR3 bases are TGTGCCAGCAGCCAAGTCCCCGGGAGCAATGAGCAGTTCTTC. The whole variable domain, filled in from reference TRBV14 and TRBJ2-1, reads EAGVTQFPSHSVIEKGQTVTLRCDPISGHDNLYWYRRVMGKEIKFLLHFVKESKQDESGMPNNRFLAERTGGTYSTLKVQPAELEDSGVYFCASSQVPGSNEQFFGPGTRLTVL.

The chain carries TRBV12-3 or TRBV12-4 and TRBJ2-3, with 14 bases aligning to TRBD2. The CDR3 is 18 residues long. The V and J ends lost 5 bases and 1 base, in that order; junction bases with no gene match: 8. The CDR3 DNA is TGTGCCAGCAGTCCGACTAGCGGGAGGGCCGGCGGCACAGATACGCAGTATTTT. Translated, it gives CASSPTSGRAGGTDTQYF.

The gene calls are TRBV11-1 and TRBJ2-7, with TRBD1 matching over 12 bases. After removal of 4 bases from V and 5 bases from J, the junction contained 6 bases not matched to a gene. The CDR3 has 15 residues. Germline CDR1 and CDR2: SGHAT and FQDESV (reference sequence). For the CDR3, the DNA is TGTGCCAGCAGCTCGGGGACAGGGGGCTACCACGAGCAGTACTTC. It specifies CASSSGTGGYHEQYF.

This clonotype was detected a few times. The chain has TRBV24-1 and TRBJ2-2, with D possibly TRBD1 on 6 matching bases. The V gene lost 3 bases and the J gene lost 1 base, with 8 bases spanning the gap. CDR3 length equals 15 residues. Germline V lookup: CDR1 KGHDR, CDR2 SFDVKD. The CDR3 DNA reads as TGTGCCACCAGTGATACGGGACAGAACACCGGGGAGCTGTTTTTT. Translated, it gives CATSDTGQNTGELFF.

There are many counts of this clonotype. The CDR3 nucleotides read TGCGCCAGCAGCCAGACGACAGATACGCAGTATTTT. Residues: CASSQTTDTQYF. The rearrangement links TRBV5-1 to TRBJ2-3; D gene uncertain. Germline V gene data show CDR1 as SGHRS and CDR2 as YFSETQ. V was cut by 4 bases and J by 3 bases, with 6 bases left in between. The CDR3 consists of 12 residues.

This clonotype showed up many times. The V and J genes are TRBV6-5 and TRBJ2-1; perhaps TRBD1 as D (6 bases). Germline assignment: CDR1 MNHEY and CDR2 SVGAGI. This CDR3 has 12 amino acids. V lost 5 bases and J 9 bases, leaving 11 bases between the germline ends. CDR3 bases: TGTGCCAGCAGTACCGGACAGTCTGAGCAGTTCTTC. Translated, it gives CASSTGQSEQFF.

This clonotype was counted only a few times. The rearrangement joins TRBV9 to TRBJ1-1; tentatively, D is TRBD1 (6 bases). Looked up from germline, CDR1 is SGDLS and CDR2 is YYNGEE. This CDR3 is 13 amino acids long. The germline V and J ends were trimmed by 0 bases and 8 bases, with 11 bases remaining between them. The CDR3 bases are TGTGCCAGCAGCGTAGACGGGGGCGGAGAAGCTTTCTTT. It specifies CASSVDGGGEAFF.

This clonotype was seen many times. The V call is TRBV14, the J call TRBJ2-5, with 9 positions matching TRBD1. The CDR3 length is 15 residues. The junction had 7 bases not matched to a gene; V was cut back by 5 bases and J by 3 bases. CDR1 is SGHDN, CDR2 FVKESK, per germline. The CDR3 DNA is TGTGCCAGCAGCAGAATTGGACAGGGGAAAGAGACCCAGTACTTC. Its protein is CASSRIGQGKETQYF.

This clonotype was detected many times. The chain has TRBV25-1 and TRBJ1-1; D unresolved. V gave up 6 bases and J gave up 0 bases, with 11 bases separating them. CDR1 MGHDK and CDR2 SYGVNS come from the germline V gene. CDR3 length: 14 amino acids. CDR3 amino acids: CASRKHGVNTEAFF. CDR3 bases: TGTGCCAGCAGAAAACATGGGGTGAACACTGAAGCTTTCTTT.

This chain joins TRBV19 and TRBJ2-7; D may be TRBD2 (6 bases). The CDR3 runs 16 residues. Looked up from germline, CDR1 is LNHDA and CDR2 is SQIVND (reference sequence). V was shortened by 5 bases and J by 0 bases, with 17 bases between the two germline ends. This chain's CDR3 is CASSLDWDSLSYEQYF. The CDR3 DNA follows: TGTGCCAGTAGTCTTGACTGGGACTCTCTCTCCTACGAGCAGTACTTC.

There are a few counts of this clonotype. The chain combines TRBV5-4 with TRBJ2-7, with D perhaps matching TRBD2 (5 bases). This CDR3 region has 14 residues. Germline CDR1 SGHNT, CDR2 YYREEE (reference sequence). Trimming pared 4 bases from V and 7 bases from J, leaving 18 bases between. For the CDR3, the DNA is TGTGCCAGCAGCCATCCCTCGGAGGCTAGGGAGCAGTACTTC. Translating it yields CASSHPSEAREQYF.

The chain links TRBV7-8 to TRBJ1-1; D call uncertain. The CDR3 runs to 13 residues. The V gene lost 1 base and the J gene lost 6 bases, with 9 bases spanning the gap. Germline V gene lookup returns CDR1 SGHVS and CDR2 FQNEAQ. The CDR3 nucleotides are TGTGCCAGCAGCTTAGGACCCCTCGCTGAAGCTTTCTTT. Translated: CASSLGPLAEAFF.

CDR3 residues: CASSVTGGTETQYF. In DNA form, the CDR3 reads TGTGCCAGCAGCGTCACAGGGGGCACAGAGACCCAGTACTTC. The V call is TRBV9, the J call TRBJ2-5; TRBD1 matches at 9 bases. The CDR3 totals 14 residues. V gave up 2 bases and J gave up 4 bases; unmatched junction bases: 3. CDR1 is SGDLS, CDR2 YYNGEE, per germline.

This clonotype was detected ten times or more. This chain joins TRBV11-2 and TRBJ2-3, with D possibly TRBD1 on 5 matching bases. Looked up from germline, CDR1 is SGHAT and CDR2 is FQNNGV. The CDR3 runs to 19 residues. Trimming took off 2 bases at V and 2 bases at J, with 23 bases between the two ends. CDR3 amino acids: CASSLRATQGAGITDTQYF. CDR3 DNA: TGTGCCAGCAGCTTAAGGGCCACCCAAGGGGCAGGGATCACAGATACGCAGTATTTT.

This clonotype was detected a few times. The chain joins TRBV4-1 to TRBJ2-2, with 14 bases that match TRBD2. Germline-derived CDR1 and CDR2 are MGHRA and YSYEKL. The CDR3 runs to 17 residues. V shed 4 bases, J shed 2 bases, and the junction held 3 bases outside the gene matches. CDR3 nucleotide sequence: TGCGCCAGCAGCCCGGGACTAGCGGGAGTAAACACCGGGGAGCTGTTTTTT. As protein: CASSPGLAGVNTGELFF.

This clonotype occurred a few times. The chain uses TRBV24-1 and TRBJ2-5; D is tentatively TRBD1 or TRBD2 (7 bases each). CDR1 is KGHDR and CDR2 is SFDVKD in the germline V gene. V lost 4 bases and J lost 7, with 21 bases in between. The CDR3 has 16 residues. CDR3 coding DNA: TGTGCCACCAGTGACGCCGCTAGCGGCGGGGACAGGACCCAGTACTTC. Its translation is CATSDAASGGDRTQYF.

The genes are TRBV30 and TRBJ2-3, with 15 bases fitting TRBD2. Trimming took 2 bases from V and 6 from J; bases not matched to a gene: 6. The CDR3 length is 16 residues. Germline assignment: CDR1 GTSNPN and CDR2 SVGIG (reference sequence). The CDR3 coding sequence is TGTGCCTGGAGTCGCGGACTAGCGGGAGGGCCGGATACGCAGTATTTT. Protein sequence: CAWSRGLAGGPDTQYF.

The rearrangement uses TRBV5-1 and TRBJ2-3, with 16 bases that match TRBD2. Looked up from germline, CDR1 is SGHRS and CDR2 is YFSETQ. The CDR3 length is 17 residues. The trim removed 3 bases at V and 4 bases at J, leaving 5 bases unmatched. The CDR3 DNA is TGCGCCAGCAGCTCGGGACTAGCGGGAGGGCCCTCAGATACGCAGTATTTT. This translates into CASSSGLAGGPSDTQYF.

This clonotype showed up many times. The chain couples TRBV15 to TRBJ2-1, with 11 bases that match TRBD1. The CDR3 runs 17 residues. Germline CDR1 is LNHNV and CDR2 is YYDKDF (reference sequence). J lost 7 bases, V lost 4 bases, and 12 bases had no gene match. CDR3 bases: TGTGCCACCAGCACCCTTCTTGGACAGGGGGCTGAGAATGAGCAGTTCTTC. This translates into CATSTLLGQGAENEQFF. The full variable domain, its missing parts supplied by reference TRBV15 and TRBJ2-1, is DAMVIQNPRYQVTQFGKPVTLSCSQTLNHNVMYWYQQKSSQAPKLLFHYYDKDFNNEADTPDNFQSRRPNTSFCFLDIRSPGLGDTAMYLCATSTLLGQGAENEQFFGPGTRLTVL.

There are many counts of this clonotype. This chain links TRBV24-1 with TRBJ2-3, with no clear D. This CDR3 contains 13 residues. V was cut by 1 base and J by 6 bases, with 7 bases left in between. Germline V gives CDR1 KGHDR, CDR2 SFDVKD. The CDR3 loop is CATSDFSADTQYF. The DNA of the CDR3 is TGTGCCACCAGTGATTTTTCAGCGGATACGCAGTATTTT.

DNA for the CDR3: TGTGCCAGCAGCCAAGGACAGGGGGCAACTAATGAAAAACTGTTTTTT. It is translated as CASSQGQGATNEKLFF. V is TRBV3-1 and J is TRBJ1-4; TRBD1 agrees at 9 bases. Trimming removed 1 base from V and 0 bases from J; junction bases left unmatched: 0. Germline CDR1 is LGHDT and CDR2 is YNNKEL (reference sequence). This CDR3 is built from 16 residues.

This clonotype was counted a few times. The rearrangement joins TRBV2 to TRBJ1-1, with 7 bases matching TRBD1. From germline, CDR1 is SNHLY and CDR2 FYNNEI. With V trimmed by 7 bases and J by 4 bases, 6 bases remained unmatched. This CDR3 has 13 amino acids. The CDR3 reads CASMGRQGTEAFF. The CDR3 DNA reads TGTGCCAGCATGGGACGACAGGGCACTGAAGCTTTCTTT.

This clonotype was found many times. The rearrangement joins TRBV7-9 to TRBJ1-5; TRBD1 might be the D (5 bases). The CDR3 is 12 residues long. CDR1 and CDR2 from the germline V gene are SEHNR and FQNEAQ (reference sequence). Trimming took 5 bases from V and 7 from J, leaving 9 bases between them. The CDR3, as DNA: TGTGCCAGCAGCCGGGACCGGCAGCCCCAGCATTTT. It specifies CASSRDRQPQHF.

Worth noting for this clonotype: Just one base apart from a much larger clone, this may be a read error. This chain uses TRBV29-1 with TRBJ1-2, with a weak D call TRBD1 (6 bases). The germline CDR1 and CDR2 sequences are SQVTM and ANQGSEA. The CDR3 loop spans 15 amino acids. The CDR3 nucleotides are TGCAGCGCCACGGAGGGGGGCCGTCCGTTATATGACTACACCTTC. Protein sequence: CSATEGGRPLYDYTF.

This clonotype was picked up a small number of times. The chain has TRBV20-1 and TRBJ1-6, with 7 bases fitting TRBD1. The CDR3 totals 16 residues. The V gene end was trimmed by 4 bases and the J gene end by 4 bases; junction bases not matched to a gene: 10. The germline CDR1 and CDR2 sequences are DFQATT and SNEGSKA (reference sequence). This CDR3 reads CSAKPASGQYNSPLHF. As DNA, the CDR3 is TGCAGTGCTAAACCGGCGTCGGGACAGTATAATTCACCCCTCCACTTT.

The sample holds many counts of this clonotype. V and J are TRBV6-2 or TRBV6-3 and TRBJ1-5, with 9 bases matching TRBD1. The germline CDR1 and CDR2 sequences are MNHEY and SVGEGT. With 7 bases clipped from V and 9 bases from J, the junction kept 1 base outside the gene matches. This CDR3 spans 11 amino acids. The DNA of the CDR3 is TGTGCCAGCACGGACAGGGGGCCCCAGCATTTT. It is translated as CASTDRGPQHF.